The next 21 T cell receptor beta chains were all read from a single sample in a study of CD8 T cells in Susac syndrome. When the RNA was reverse transcribed, random hexamers were used with an input of about 0.5 to 1 ug. TCRdb reprocessed the immunoSEQ multiplex PCR reads via MiXCR and lists one record per CDR3 protein. The sample shows 70,000 to 95,000 distinct CDR3 sequences, 85% to 95% of them seen only once. Sample: CD8+ T cells from PBMCs. Source of these receptors: a human donor with Susac syndrome.

This chain joins TRBV12-3 or TRBV12-4 and TRBJ2-3, with TRBD2 as a possible D gene (6 bases). The V end lost 11 bases, the J end lost 9 bases, and 21 bases lay between the germline ends. The CDR3 runs to 13 residues. CDR3 coding DNA: TGTGCCTGCTCCCGGGGCGGTGGGGGGACGCAGTATTTT. This encodes CACSRGGGGTQYF.

This clonotype came up once. The V call is TRBV6-5, the J call TRBJ2-1; 8 nucleotides line up with TRBD1. With 6 bases clipped from V and 6 bases from J, the junction kept 4 bases outside the gene matches. CDR1 and CDR2 (germline): MNHEY, SVGAGI. The CDR3 has 13 residues. CDR3 sequence reads: CASSSDRGNEQFF. For the CDR3, the DNA is TGTGCCAGCAGCTCAGACAGGGGCAATGAGCAGTTCTTC.

This chain connects TRBV19 to TRBJ2-5, with 9 bases that match TRBD2. The CDR3 sequence is 14 residues long. Germline values: CDR1 LNHDA, CDR2 SQIVND (reference sequence). Losses at the gene ends were 4 bases for V and 4 bases for J; bases not matched to a gene: 4. CDR3 nucleotide sequence: TGTGCCAGTAGTAAGGCGGGAGGGCGAGAGACCCAGTACTTC. As protein: CASSKAGGRETQYF.

The chain couples TRBV24-1 to TRBJ2-2; TRBD2 might be the D (5 bases). This CDR3 spans 16 amino acids. Germline V gene lookup returns CDR1 KGHDR and CDR2 SFDVKD. The V and J ends lost 6 bases and 4 bases respectively, with 17 bases between them. This CDR3 is CATSQRIARSTGELFF. In DNA form, the CDR3 reads TGTGCCACCAGTCAACGGATAGCGAGGTCCACCGGGGAGCTGTTTTTT.

This clonotype was counted a single time. The J gene is TRBJ1-1, the V gene TRBV4-2; 9 nucleotides align to TRBD1. The CDR3 spans 11 residues. Per germline, CDR1 LGHNA and CDR2 YNFKEQ. V shed 4 bases and J 11 bases; nucleotides not matched to a gene: 2. CDR3 residues: CASSLGTGAFF. In DNA form, the CDR3 reads TGTGCCAGCAGCCTAGGGACAGGGGCTTTCTTT.

This clonotype was counted a single time. The V gene is TRBV7-9, the J gene TRBJ2-1, with TRBD2 identical over 11 bases. Trimming took 3 bases from V and 7 from J; bases not matched to a gene: 5. Germline assignment: CDR1 SEHNR and CDR2 FQNEAQ (reference sequence). CDR3 size: 15 residues. The CDR3 protein is CASSFAGTSGNEQFF. CDR3 nucleotide sequence: TGTGCCAGCAGCTTCGCCGGGACTAGCGGAAATGAGCAGTTCTTC. The full variable domain, completed using reference TRBV7-9 and TRBJ2-1, is DTGVSQNPRHKITKRGQNVTFRCDPISEHNRLYWYRQTLGQGPEFLTYFQNEAQLEKSRLLSDRFSAERPKGSFSTLEIQRTEQGDSAMYLCASSFAGTSGNEQFFGPGTRLTVL.

The genes are TRBV29-1 and TRBJ1-2; no firm D call. This CDR3 is built from 13 residues. V dropped 0 bases and J dropped 6 bases, with 11 bases sitting between them. Germline V CDR1 and CDR2: SQVTM, ANQGSEA. The DNA for the CDR3 is TGCAGCGTTGAAGAGTGGAGCCCCGATGGCTACACCTTC. The encoded protein is CSVEEWSPDGYTF.

This chain links TRBV10-3 with TRBJ2-5; 9 nucleotides line up with TRBD2. CDR3 length: 15 residues. The V segment lost 0 bases and the J segment 5 bases; nucleotides outside the gene matches: 4. Looked up from germline, CDR1 is ENHRY and CDR2 is SYGVKD. The CDR3 region is CAISESIAGAETQYF. Here the CDR3 DNA reads TGTGCCATCAGTGAGTCGATAGCGGGAGCGGAGACCCAGTACTTC.

This clonotype was detected only a few times. The genes are TRBV27 and TRBJ1-5; D is uncertain. The CDR3 has 13 residues. Between the trimmed V and J ends, which lost 0 bases and 4 bases, there was a span of 4 bases. From germline, CDR1 is MNHEY and CDR2 SMNVEV (reference sequence). CDR3 loop: CASSLSPNQPQHF. Written as DNA, the CDR3 is TGTGCCAGCAGTTTATCTCCAAATCAGCCCCAGCATTTT.

This chain uses TRBV6-2 or TRBV6-3 with TRBJ1-1; TRBD1 is a possible D gene (6 bases). The CDR3 runs 13 residues. V was trimmed by 6 bases and J by 1 base, leaving 9 bases between them. From germline, CDR1 is MNHEY and CDR2 SVGEGT. CDR3 residues: CASSPTGNTEAFF. DNA of the CDR3: TGTGCCAGCAGCCCGACAGGGAACACTGAAGCTTTCTTT.

The V and J genes are TRBV28 and TRBJ1-2, with D tentatively TRBD1 (6 bases). V lost 6 bases to trimming and J lost 6 bases, with 20 bases between them. The germline CDR1 and CDR2 sequences are MDHEN and SYDVKM. The CDR3 has 15 amino acids. The CDR3 region has the DNA TGTGCCAGCAGCTCCTCGTTTACAGGGTTCAATGGCTACACCTTC. Translated, it gives CASSSSFTGFNGYTF.

This chain uses TRBV20-1 with TRBJ2-3; possibly TRBD2 for D (5 bases). This CDR3 has 19 residues. The V end was cut by 6 bases, the J end by 4 bases, with 32 bases between. Germline CDR1 and CDR2: DFQATT and SNEGSKA (reference sequence). CDR3 sequence reads: CSAPWVEARDLRVPDTQYF. Here the CDR3 DNA reads TGCAGTGCCCCTTGGGTGGAGGCCCGCGATTTGAGGGTCCCAGATACGCAGTATTTT.

The chain carries TRBV3-1 and TRBJ2-6; D possibly corresponds to TRBD1 (6 bases). Trimming removed 4 bases from V and 2 bases from J, with 12 bases in between. The length of the CDR3 is 16 residues. Looked up from germline, CDR1 is LGHDT and CDR2 is YNNKEL (reference sequence). The CDR3 sequence: CASSPNQGTGANVLTF. The DNA for the CDR3 is TGTGCCAGCAGCCCGAATCAGGGGACTGGGGCCAACGTCCTGACTTTC.

The V call is TRBV27, the J call TRBJ1-1, with D possibly being TRBD1 (5 bases). CDR1 is MNHEY, CDR2 SMNVEV, per germline (reference sequence). Trimming cost V 3 bases and J 0 bases, with 20 bases left between them. The CDR3 has 18 amino acids. The CDR3 nucleotides read TGTGCCAGCAGTTTGTTTGGGACGGCACCCCGGATGAACACTGAAGCTTTCTTT. Its translation is CASSLFGTAPRMNTEAFF.

The V gene is TRBV5-4, the J gene TRBJ1-4; no clear D. Germline lookup yields CDR1 SGHNT and CDR2 YYREEE (reference sequence). CDR3 length equals 14 residues. Trimming cost V 5 bases and J 8 bases, with 16 bases left between them. The CDR3 here is CASSPARVGEKLFF. The CDR3 nucleotides read TGTGCCAGCAGTCCAGCGAGGGTCGGCGAAAAACTGTTTTTT.

This sequence joins TRBV20-1 and TRBJ2-1; weak D call: TRBD1 (6 bases). V gave up 6 bases and J gave up 2 bases, with 11 bases separating them. Germline loops: CDR1 DFQATT, CDR2 SNEGSKA (reference sequence). The CDR3 consists of 13 residues. CDR3 in DNA: TGCAGTGCGGCCGACAGGACCTACAATGAGCAGTTCTTC. It is translated as CSAADRTYNEQFF.

This clonotype was picked up one time. The chain has TRBV19 and TRBJ2-6; D is ambiguous. V lost 5 bases, J lost 0 bases, and 8 bases lay in between. From germline, CDR1 is LNHDA and CDR2 SQIVND (reference sequence). This CDR3 comprises 15 residues. The CDR3 sequence is CASSDTSSGANVLTF. CDR3 nucleotide sequence: TGTGCCAGTAGTGACACCAGCTCTGGGGCCAACGTCCTGACTTTC.

This chain's CDR3 is CATSSGGATDTQYF. The CDR3 DNA reads TGTGCCACCAGCAGCGGGGGGGCCACAGATACGCAGTATTTT. The chain has TRBV15 and TRBJ2-3; 8 bases map to TRBD2. This CDR3 is built from 14 residues. Germline lookup yields CDR1 LNHNV and CDR2 YYDKDF (reference sequence). J was trimmed by 2 bases and V by 3 bases; bases with no gene match: 1.

The chain couples TRBV15 to TRBJ2-3; D is unresolved. The germline V gene encodes CDR1 LNHNV and CDR2 YYDKDF (reference sequence). The CDR3 covers 15 residues. Between the trimmed V and J ends, which lost 0 bases and 4 bases, there was a span of 11 bases. The CDR3 sequence: CATSRDPPRADTQYF. Written as DNA, the CDR3 is TGTGCCACCAGCAGAGATCCGCCTCGGGCAGATACGCAGTATTTT.

The V gene is TRBV27, the J gene TRBJ2-1, with 7 bases identical to TRBD2. Per germline, CDR1 MNHEY and CDR2 SMNVEV (reference sequence). CDR3 size: 16 residues. V dropped 6 bases and J dropped 0; count of bases not matched to a gene: 8. The CDR3 spells CASSGAGDSSYNEQFF. The CDR3, as DNA: TGTGCCAGCAGCGGCGCGGGAGACAGCTCCTACAATGAGCAGTTCTTC.

This chain uses TRBV7-6 with TRBJ2-7, with no clear D. The germline gives CDR1 SGHVS, CDR2 FNYEAQ. CDR3 size: 14 residues. Deletions cut 5 bases from V and 0 bases from J, with 11 bases between. The CDR3 DNA reads as TGTGCCAGCAGCCTCGCGTTGAGCTCCTACGAGCAGTACTTC. Protein: CASSLALSSYEQYF.